These T cell receptor beta chains were read from a single sample in a study of control samples from healthy donors and cancer patients. Measured with immunoSEQ multiplex PCR; TCRdb has only the in-frame clones, and not every one. The sample carries roughly 150,000 clones, 92% recorded once. The sample comprised blood. The receptor set was obtained from a woman under 40 in good health. Both conserved end residues are part of each CDR3. Each record gives: V gene, J gene, clone size, D gene, CDR3 protein, CDR3 DNA. A D gene is named only where the DNA matches it firmly. Where a row states a size, it is once, few, many or the class of an expanded clone; other rows omit it.

v_gene: TRBV7-2; j_gene: TRBJ2-3; abundance: once; d_gene: -; CDR3aa: CASSFGGPRDTQYF; CDR3nt: TGTGCCAGCAGCTTCGGAGGGCCCCGGGATACGCAGTATTTT
v_gene: TRBV6-5; j_gene: TRBJ2-7; abundance: few; d_gene: TRBD2; CDR3aa: CASSSRLAGGTYEQYF; CDR3nt: TGTGCCAGCAGTTCCCGACTAGCGGGAGGGACCTACGAGCAGTACTTC
v_gene: TRBV3-1/TRBV3-2; j_gene: TRBJ2-1; abundance: -; d_gene: TRBD2; CDR3aa: CASSQDQAGGNEQFF; CDR3nt: TGTGCCAGCAGCCAAGATCAAGCGGGAGGGAATGAGCAGTTCTTC
v_gene: TRBV7-9; j_gene: TRBJ1-6; abundance: -; d_gene: TRBD1; CDR3aa: CASRREDRANNSPLHF; CDR3nt: TGTGCCAGCAGACGAGAAGACAGGGCTAATAATTCACCCCTCCACTTT
v_gene: TRBV30; j_gene: TRBJ1-2; abundance: -; d_gene: -; CDR3aa: CATHPPLNYGYTF; CDR3nt: TGTGCAACACACCCCCCCCTTAACTATGGCTACACCTTC
v_gene: TRBV27; j_gene: TRBJ2-1; abundance: -; d_gene: TRBD1; CDR3aa: CASRGQGALSEQFF; CDR3nt: TGTGCCAGCAGGGGACAGGGGGCGCTTAGTGAGCAGTTCTTC
v_gene: TRBV7-2; j_gene: TRBJ2-7; abundance: once; d_gene: TRBD2; CDR3aa: CASSQTSGESSYEQYF; CDR3nt: TGTGCCAGCAGCCAGACTAGCGGGGAAAGCTCCTACGAGCAGTACTTC
v_gene: TRBV5-1; j_gene: TRBJ2-4; abundance: once; d_gene: -; CDR3aa: CASSLETGASLYIQYF; CDR3nt: TGCGCCAGCAGCTTGGAGACAGGAGCGTCGTTATACATTCAGTACTTC
v_gene: TRBV24-1; j_gene: TRBJ1-1; abundance: -; d_gene: -; CDR3aa: CATPKRRMNTEAFF; CDR3nt: TGTGCCACTCCAAAGCGCCGCATGAACACTGAAGCTTTCTTT
v_gene: TRBV3-1/TRBV3-2; j_gene: TRBJ2-3; abundance: -; d_gene: TRBD2; CDR3aa: CASTRGLADTDTQYF; CDR3nt: TGTGCCAGCACCCGAGGGCTAGCGGACACAGATACGCAGTATTTT
v_gene: TRBV5-1; j_gene: TRBJ2-3; abundance: -; d_gene: TRBD2; CDR3aa: CASSGSPRSGSAADTQYF; CDR3nt: TGCGCCAGCAGCGGGTCCCCTAGGAGCGGGAGCGCCGCAGATACGCAGTATTTT
v_gene: TRBV5-4; j_gene: TRBJ2-3; abundance: once; d_gene: TRBD1; CDR3aa: CASSPHPGQVTDTQYF; CDR3nt: TGTGCCAGCAGCCCCCATCCGGGACAGGTCACAGATACGCAGTATTTT
v_gene: TRBV28; j_gene: TRBJ2-5; abundance: -; d_gene: -; CDR3aa: CASSFGETQYF; CDR3nt: TGTGCCAGCAGCTTTGGAGAGACCCAGTACTTC
v_gene: TRBV6-1; j_gene: TRBJ2-1; abundance: -; d_gene: TRBD1; CDR3aa: CASSEASGGSYNEQFF; CDR3nt: TGTGCCAGCAGTGAAGCTTCAGGGGGCTCCTACAATGAGCAGTTCTTC
v_gene: TRBV5-1; j_gene: TRBJ2-3; abundance: -; d_gene: -; CDR3aa: CASTGLTDTQYF; CDR3nt: TGCGCCAGCACGGGACTCACAGATACGCAGTATTTT
v_gene: TRBV9; j_gene: TRBJ1-1; abundance: -; d_gene: -; CDR3aa: CASSVGQTEAFF; CDR3nt: TGTGCCAGCAGCGTAGGTCAAACTGAAGCTTTCTTT
v_gene: TRBV14; j_gene: TRBJ2-1; abundance: -; d_gene: -; CDR3aa: CASSPETGVEQFF; CDR3nt: TGTGCCAGCAGCCCCGAAACGGGAGTTGAGCAGTTCTTC
v_gene: TRBV11-2; j_gene: TRBJ1-5; abundance: -; d_gene: -; CDR3aa: CASSLDGGLIGPQHF; CDR3nt: TGTGCCAGCAGCTTAGATGGAGGACTGATCGGGCCCCAGCATTTT
v_gene: TRBV5-6; j_gene: TRBJ1-5; abundance: -; d_gene: -; CDR3aa: CASSLFATPDSNQPQHF; CDR3nt: TGTGCCAGCAGCTTGTTCGCCACCCCGGATAGCAATCAGCCCCAGCATTTT
v_gene: TRBV7-2; j_gene: TRBJ1-1; abundance: -; d_gene: -; CDR3aa: CASSPQEVGMNTEAFF; CDR3nt: TGTGCCAGCAGCCCACAGGAGGTAGGAATGAACACTGAAGCTTTCTTT
v_gene: TRBV27; j_gene: TRBJ2-3; abundance: -; d_gene: -; CDR3aa: CASSRGIDTQYF; CDR3nt: TGTGCCAGCAGCCGAGGTATCGATACGCAGTATTTT
v_gene: TRBV11-2; j_gene: TRBJ2-2; abundance: -; d_gene: -; CDR3aa: CASREGLGDNTGELFF; CDR3nt: TGTGCCAGCAGAGAAGGGCTAGGGGATAACACCGGGGAGCTGTTTTTT
v_gene: TRBV6-5; j_gene: TRBJ1-5; abundance: -; d_gene: -; CDR3aa: CASSYGVDSNQPQHF; CDR3nt: TGTGCCAGCAGTTACGGGGTAGATAGCAATCAGCCCCAGCATTTT
v_gene: TRBV24-1; j_gene: TRBJ1-2; abundance: -; d_gene: -; CDR3aa: CATSEYGYGYTF; CDR3nt: TGTGCCACCAGTGAGTACGGATATGGCTACACCTTC
v_gene: TRBV5-1; j_gene: TRBJ2-7; abundance: once; d_gene: -; CDR3aa: CASSWALSGSYEQYF; CDR3nt: TGCGCCAGCAGCTGGGCCCTTTCCGGTTCCTACGAGCAGTACTTC
v_gene: TRBV19; j_gene: TRBJ1-1; abundance: -; d_gene: -; CDR3aa: CASSISGESTEAFF; CDR3nt: TGTGCCAGTAGTATTTCGGGGGAGAGCACTGAAGCTTTCTTT
v_gene: TRBV2; j_gene: TRBJ2-3; abundance: -; d_gene: -; CDR3aa: CASSEEGIKTDTQYF; CDR3nt: TGTGCCAGCAGTGAAGAGGGAATAAAAACAGATACGCAGTATTTT
v_gene: TRBV3-1/TRBV3-2; j_gene: TRBJ2-1; abundance: -; d_gene: -; CDR3aa: CASSQAVNSYNEQFF; CDR3nt: TGTGCCAGCAGCCAAGCGGTTAACTCCTACAATGAGCAGTTCTTC
v_gene: TRBV18; j_gene: TRBJ1-1; abundance: -; d_gene: TRBD1; CDR3aa: CASSLSMTGEGSNTEAFF; CDR3nt: TGTGCCAGCTCACTCTCGATGACAGGGGAAGGTTCAAACACTGAAGCTTTCTTT
v_gene: TRBV6-2/TRBV6-3; j_gene: TRBJ2-7; abundance: -; d_gene: TRBD1; CDR3aa: CASSYMGQGSYEQYF; CDR3nt: TGTGCCAGCAGTTATATGGGACAGGGTAGCTACGAGCAGTACTTC
v_gene: TRBV24-1; j_gene: TRBJ1-5; abundance: -; d_gene: -; CDR3aa: CATIARWWAKGNQPQHF; CDR3nt: TGTGCCACCATAGCCAGATGGTGGGCTAAGGGCAATCAGCCCCAGCATTTT
v_gene: TRBV19; j_gene: TRBJ1-5; abundance: -; d_gene: -; CDR3aa: CASSMTLWEVGNQPQHF; CDR3nt: TGTGCCAGTAGTATGACCCTATGGGAAGTGGGCAATCAGCCCCAGCATTTT
v_gene: TRBV19; j_gene: TRBJ2-1; abundance: -; d_gene: TRBD2; CDR3aa: CASSIAGERGYHPSYNEQFF; CDR3nt: TGTGCCAGTAGTATAGCCGGCGAGCGGGGCTACCATCCCTCCTACAATGAGCAGTTCTTC